The subject of this entry is one T cell receptor (beta chain). CDR3 length equals 16 residues. Per germline, CDR1 SGHNT and CDR2 YYREEE (reference sequence). Trimming took 4 bases from V and 5 from J; bases not matched to a gene: 9. The sample comes from a study of CD4 T cells in lung cancer. At least 3 cm from the malignant lesion, non-adjacent lung tissue was taken from the same resection. TCRdb keeps only in-frame clones here, not all; method: immunoSEQ multiplex PCR. The sample contains some 10,000 clones, around 66% of which appear only once. The TCR originated in a man between 60 and 70 years old with non-small cell lung cancer. The sequenced sample consisted of normal lung tissue taken away from the tumor. This chain links TRBV5-4 with TRBJ2-3, with 11 bases that match TRBD2. The CDR3 DNA reads TGTGCCAGCAGCCCCGCTAGCGGGAGGACGATAGATACGCAGTATTTT. This encodes CASSPASGRTIDTQYF.